The entry below describes one T cell receptor beta chain. CDR1 SQVTM and CDR2 ANQGSEA come from the germline V gene. CDR3 length equals 13 residues. Trimming cost V 3 bases and J 5 bases, with 13 bases left between them. The data were taken from a study of shared clonotypes between healthy human individuals. Only Caucasian adults living in Nashville, Tennessee served as donors. Libraries were prepared by immunoSEQ multiplex PCR; TCRdb keeps only in-frame clonotypes and omits some of them. Of 1.6 million or so clones listed, approximately 98.5% are singletons. The sequencing input was naive CD4+ T cells sorted from blood. Described subset: CD45RA+ positively selected. This TCR came from a man under 40 in good health. This chain uses TRBV29-1 with TRBJ2-5, with D maybe TRBD2 (6 bases). The CDR3 loop reads CSVDLGGRETQYF. The CDR3, as DNA: TGCAGCGTTGACCTGGGGGGTCGTGAGACCCAGTACTTC.